This TCR beta chain stems from a study of T cells in localized non-small cell lung cancer. Study conclusions and caveats: Turning up in adjacent lung were a median roughly 59 of the top 100 tumor clones. A higher density of T cells in blood coincided with extended overall survival. Sequencing covered just one tumor region, so heterogeneity cannot be ruled out. Uninvolved adjacent lung, not tumor, had the highest T cell clonality.

Using immunoSEQ multiplex PCR, the repertoire was profiled, and TCRdb retains in-frame clones only, with some absent. The sample has a few thousand clones, 28% seen once; the top ten hold around 8.5%. This clone is judged medium-sized. Its antigen is still unknown. With 5 bases removed from V and 4 bases from J, the gap between germline ends came to 12 bases. This CDR3 has 13 amino acids. Looked up from germline, CDR1 is SGHTA and CDR2 is FQGNSA. The receptor was isolated from a female donor aged 60 or older with stage I lung adenocarcinoma. The chain uses TRBV7-2 and TRBJ2-7; TRBD2 is a possible D gene (5 bases). The sample here was lung tumor tissue, taken before any cancer treatment. CDR3 coding DNA: TGTGCCAGCAGCGAGGCAGGACTTTACGAGCAGTACTTC. Translation gives CASSEAGLYEQYF. The full variable domain, its missing parts supplied by reference TRBV7-2 and TRBJ2-7, is GAGVSQSPSNKVTEKGKDVELRCDPISGHTALYWYRQSLGQGLEFLIYFQGNSAPDKSGLPSDRFSAERTGGSVSTLTIQRTQQEDSAVYLCASSEAGLYEQYFGPGTRLTVT.